This T cell receptor beta chain stems from a study of identical twins (dated by TCRdb to 2016 to 2018). Concerning the study at large: To test whether fetal clonotypes persist, this study deep-sequenced TCR alpha and beta repertoires from monozygotic twins, from unrelated adults of various ages, and from cord blood. To rule out contamination, the twin experiments were replicated at different times with different library preparation protocols.

Receptor amplification or capture employed 5' RACE. TCRdb records Illumina HiSeq 2000 as the sequencer. Template switching added a universal primer binding site, and the final cDNA carried a unique molecular identifier that allowed TCR cDNA molecules to be counted accurately. First-strand cDNA for TCR alpha and beta chains was synthesized from specific primers in the conserved constant-segment region. To control for contamination, each cDNA library was double barcoded with a SMART-Mk sample barcode plus Illumina barcodes. Two successive PCR steps introduced TruSeq adapter sequences along with Illumina sample barcodes. Sequencing of the TCR alpha and beta cDNA libraries was done on the Illumina HiSeq platform using custom primers. Processing in the source paper ran as follows. MiGEC was used to process raw reads and extract unique molecular identifiers, and MiXCR was used to find CDR3 positions. Recombination models were inferred per individual with the repgenHMM and IGoR tools using an EM algorithm. Shared clonotypes were analyzed with the tcR package in R, and sharing was normalized by the product of cloneset sizes. To study raw recombination without the effects of thymic and clonal selection, out-of-frame nonproductive sequences were analyzed. TCRdb reprocessing: public reads trimmed at Q25 with fastp, clones called with MiXCR, in-frame beta chains kept. Every CDR3 protein is listed once, alongside the most common genes and DNA of its rows. TCRdb, rather than the study authors, made the V and J calls. Counted in this sample were around 510,000 distinct CDR3 sequences; roughly an eighth of them appeared once. The ten top clones hold approximately 1% of the sample.

V is clipped by 10 bases and J by 2 bases, and the sequence between their germline boundaries is 16 bases long. The CDR3 starts with the cysteine, ends with the phenylalanine, and has 14 residues. Solely the CDR3 DNA is kept, with 42 bases framed from the first base. CDR1 is given as MNHNS and CDR2 as SASEGT, both from the germline V gene. Concerning this clonotype: The target of this receptor is not known. No much larger clone exists at a distance of one base, and base qualities are not known.

Overall study outcomes, separate from this receptor: Abundant cord blood beta clonotypes had fewer insertions, young adult naive repertoires showed a similar but weaker trend, and memory repertoires showed no such trend. Compared with coincidental sharing between unrelated individuals, out-of-frame TCR alpha sequences shared between twins showed an excess of sequences with low generation probability. Because the same donors could not be followed over many years, the conclusions depended on cross-sectional statistical analysis. In beta out-of-frame sequences, excess twin sharing was weaker, because having fewer shared sequences lowered the signal-to-noise ratio. In monozygotic twins, recombination models systematically underestimated out-of-frame TCR alpha sharing, but the models matched the sharing seen between unrelated individuals. Invariant T cells such as MAIT and iNKT could partly confound zero-insertion analyses, although diverse VJ usage argued against such confounding for most clonotypes.

Only healthy Caucasian donors were included. The twin cohort comprised three pairs of female monozygotic twins, all aged roughly 18 to 30 years. Positive isolation kits from Invitrogen were used to isolate the CD4+ and CD8+ T cell populations. A further study also used this sample, focusing on yellow fever vaccine responses in identical twins. That second report states: The authors reported that the T cell response to vaccination in identical twins appeared partly convergent and partly personalized. The study precisely tracked vaccine-responding T cell clones in identical twins.

Sample: CD4+ T cells sorted from blood. The receptor chain draws on TRBV6-1 and TRBJ2-3; the D gene is perhaps TRBD2, on 5 matching bases. This receptor was taken from a woman aged 18-29 years in good health. The CDR3 has the sequence CAIAAGGNTDTQYF. The DNA is as follows: TGTGCCATCGCGGCGGGCGGAAACACAGATACGCAGTATTTT.